A selection of T cell receptor beta chains follows, all from one sample in a study of PD-1 blockade in classical Hodgkin lymphoma. Sequencing used immunoSEQ multiplex PCR; TCRdb keeps in-frame clones, though not all of them. The profile shows under 9,000 clones, 80% to 85% of them singletons. The specimen was peripheral blood mononuclear cells (PBMCs), collected before the fourth cycle of nivolumab. The receptors shown here come from a human donor with classical Hodgkin lymphoma. Both conserved end residues are part of each CDR3. D genes are given only for firm matches. Clone sizes are given selectively: once, few, many, or a class where the clone is expanded.

clone_size d_call j_call v_call cdr3_aa cdr3_nt
NA NA TRBJ1-2 TRBV15 CATSRGVWGANRGYTF TGTGCCACCAGCAGAGGGGTGTGGGGGGCGAATCGGGGCTACACCTTC
NA NA TRBJ1-1 TRBV7-2 CASSLDLGRGNTEAFF TGTGCCAGCAGCTTAGATCTGGGTCGGGGTAACACTGAAGCTTTCTTT
NA NA TRBJ1-2 TRBV7-2 CASSPQGYGYTF TGTGCCAGCAGCCCACAGGGTTATGGCTACACCTTC
NA NA TRBJ1-3 TRBV6-5 CASSYSGQGNTIYF TGTGCCAGCAGTTACTCGGGACAAGGAAACACCATATATTTT
once TRBD1 TRBJ1-6 TRBV27 CASSPQGFYNSPLHF TGTGCCAGCAGTCCACAGGGGTTCTATAATTCACCCCTCCACTTT
NA NA TRBJ2-1 TRBV7-9 CASSLMSAYNEQFF TGTGCCAGCAGCTTAATGTCAGCGTACAATGAGCAGTTCTTC
NA NA TRBJ2-1 TRBV14 CASSKYPTGATFAYNEQFF TGTGCCAGCAGCAAATACCCGACAGGAGCTACCTTCGCGTACAATGAGCAGTTCTTC
NA NA TRBJ2-1 TRBV5-6 CASSLQPGVGNEQFF TGTGCCAGCAGCTTGCAGCCGGGCGTGGGGAATGAGCAGTTCTTC
NA NA TRBJ1-5 TRBV6-1 CATTPVSINQPQHF TGTGCCACGACGCCGGTGTCTATCAATCAGCCCCAGCATTTT
NA TRBD2 TRBJ2-3 TRBV10-3 CAMGGAGGGTDTQYF TGTGCCATGGGTGGTGCGGGGGGTGGCACAGATACGCAGTATTTT